The clone carrying this T cell receptor beta chain has a handful of counts. The sample originates from a study of blood T cell repertoires in COVID-19. Study-wide background: There were acute and convalescent COVID-19 samples, and they came from the United States, Italy and Spain.

The CDR3 is 13 amino acids. The ends were cut back, 8 bases at V and 1 base at J, with 12 bases in the middle. The V gene's germline CDR1 is SGHVS and CDR2 FQNEAQ. Sequencing used immunoSEQ multiplex PCR; TCRdb keeps in-frame clones, though not all of them. This sample has approximately 130,000 clones, with more than 75% found just once. J is TRBJ2-7 and V is TRBV7-8, with a possible D match to TRBD1 (6 bases). The source is a middle-aged man with active COVID-19. Material for sequencing was peripheral blood. CDR3 nucleotides: TGTGCCAGCGTGGGGGCGTCGTCCTACGAGCAGTACTTC. It is translated as CASVGASSYEQYF.